The 32 T cell receptor beta chains presented below share a single source sample, sequenced in a study of blood T cell repertoires in COVID-19. Sequencing used immunoSEQ multiplex PCR; TCRdb keeps in-frame clones, though not all of them. The data hold approximately 180,000 clones, with around 80% observed a single time. Sequencing was done on a sample of PBMCs or T cells enriched from blood (not recorded which). The receptors derive from a woman aged 50 to 65 with acute COVID-19.

The chain couples TRBV18 to TRBJ2-1; D ambiguous. Deletions cut 8 bases from V and 0 bases from J, with 11 bases between. Looked up from germline, CDR1 is KGHSH and CDR2 is LQKENI. The CDR3 is 14 residues long. CDR3 coding DNA: TGTGCCAGCGCGTTCCGGAGCTCCTACAATGAGCAGTTCTTC. Its protein product is CASAFRSSYNEQFF.

CDR3 region: CASSEGGAGYNEQFF. DNA of the CDR3: TGCGCCAGCAGTGAGGGAGGGGCGGGATACAATGAGCAGTTCTTC. J is TRBJ2-1 and V is TRBV10-1, with D tentatively TRBD2 (6 bases). Germline V CDR1 and CDR2: WNHNN, SYGVQD (reference sequence). V gave up 2 bases and J gave up 4 bases, with 12 bases separating them. The CDR3 length is 15 residues.

Comments on this clone: Other DNA variants within this sample encode the same CDR3. This rearrangement joins TRBV3-1 (or the pseudogene TRBV3-2) to TRBJ1-2, with D possibly TRBD1 on 6 matching bases. The CDR3 loop spans 14 amino acids. The ends were cut back, 0 bases at V and 4 bases at J, with 9 bases in the middle. Germline-derived CDR1 and CDR2 are LGHDT and YNNKEL (reference sequence). CDR3 bases: TGTGCCAGCAGCCAAGAAGGGGGGGGCTATGGCTACACCTTC. This encodes CASSQEGGGYGYTF.

This chain joins TRBV10-3 and TRBJ2-7, with 9 nucleotides matching TRBD1. Germline CDR1 is ENHRY and CDR2 is SYGVKD. The ends lost 4 bases at V and 6 bases at J; junction bases unmatched: 7. This CDR3 has 14 amino acids. CDR3: CAISGPQTGGEQYV. The CDR3 nucleotides read TGTGCCATCAGTGGCCCCCAGACAGGGGGCGAGCAGTACGTC.

CDR3 loop: CASSSPGGFSTSGNTIYF. The CDR3 nucleotides read TGTGCCAGCAGTTCCCCCGGGGGGTTCTCTACTTCTGGAAACACCATATATTTT. This rearrangement joins TRBV28 to TRBJ1-3; TRBD1 is a possible D gene (5 bases). Trimming left V 4 bases short and J 1 base short, with 20 bases between. Per germline, CDR1 MDHEN and CDR2 SYDVKM. This CDR3 region has 18 residues. The whole variable domain, remainder taken from reference TRBV28 and TRBJ1-3, is DVKVTQSSRYLVKRTGEKVFLECVQDMDHENMFWYRQDPGLGLRLIYFSYDVKMKEKGDIPEGYSVSREKKERFSLILESASTNQTSMYLCASSSPGGFSTSGNTIYFGEGSWLTVV.

This chain uses TRBV7-3 with TRBJ1-5; tentative D call: TRBD1 (6 bases). From germline, CDR1 is SGHTA and CDR2 FQGTGA. This CDR3 is 13 amino acids long. Trimming cost V 5 bases and J 5 bases, with 10 bases left between them. CDR3 DNA: TGTGCCAGCAGCCTGGGGGCGGATCAGCCCCAGCATTTT. Amino acids: CASSLGADQPQHF.

The chain recombines TRBV3-1 (or the pseudogene TRBV3-2) with TRBJ2-6; 8 bases agree with TRBD1. Losses at the gene ends were 7 bases for V and 4 bases for J; bases not matched to a gene: 6. This CDR3 is 15 amino acids long. The germline CDR1 and CDR2 sequences are LGHDT and YNNKEL (reference sequence). This CDR3 is CASTRTGSGANVLTF. CDR3 sequence (DNA): TGTGCCAGCACCCGGACAGGGTCAGGGGCCAACGTCCTGACTTTC.

The chain is built from TRBV3-1 (or the pseudogene TRBV3-2) and TRBJ1-2, with 8 nucleotides matching TRBD1. The CDR3 loop spans 15 amino acids. Germline V gene data show CDR1 as LGHDT and CDR2 as YNNKEL (reference sequence). With V trimmed by 2 bases and J by 7 bases, 9 bases remained unmatched. Here the CDR3 reads CASSQQAGGSGGYTF. For the CDR3, the DNA is TGTGCCAGCAGCCAACAGGCAGGGGGCTCGGGTGGCTACACCTTC.

The chain links TRBV28 to TRBJ1-3; D is unresolved. Trimming left V 6 bases short and J 0 bases short, with 18 bases between. CDR1 and CDR2 from the germline V gene are MDHEN and SYDVKM. The CDR3 has 17 amino acids. The CDR3 loop reads CASSLGIPTYSGNTIYF. CDR3 nucleotides: TGTGCCAGCAGCCTAGGAATACCTACCTACTCTGGAAACACCATATATTTT.

The genes are TRBV27 and TRBJ2-3; D may be TRBD1 (6 bases). CDR1 and CDR2 (germline): MNHEY, SMNVEV (reference sequence). V shed 3 bases and J shed 5 bases, with 12 bases lying between them. This CDR3 is built from 14 residues. The CDR3 coding sequence is TGTGCCAGCAGTTTCAGGGGTTTAGGAGATACGCAGTATTTT. Translation: CASSFRGLGDTQYF.

The rearrangement links TRBV10-3 to TRBJ1-2; TRBD1 matches 7 bases. The CDR3 is 13 residues long. Germline CDR1 is ENHRY and CDR2 is SYGVKD. V lost 6 bases, J lost 6 bases, and 7 bases stayed unmatched. The CDR3 loop reads CAISSTGLDGYTF. As DNA, the CDR3 is TGTGCCATCAGCTCGACAGGGCTCGATGGCTACACCTTC.

The chain recombines TRBV19 with TRBJ1-1; D ambiguous. Trimming took 6 bases from V and 0 from J, leaving 14 bases between them. Looked up from germline, CDR1 is LNHDA and CDR2 is SQIVND (reference sequence). CDR3 length equals 15 residues. The CDR3 sequence: CASRKEAGMNTEAFF. Here the CDR3 DNA reads TGTGCCAGTAGAAAGGAGGCGGGGATGAACACTGAAGCTTTCTTT.

J is TRBJ2-3 and V is TRBV24-1, with 8 bases lining up with TRBD1. CDR1 and CDR2 from the germline V gene are KGHDR and SFDVKD. This CDR3 spans 16 amino acids. The V gene end was trimmed by 6 bases and the J gene end by 2 bases; junction bases not matched to a gene: 9. The DNA of the CDR3 is TGTGCCACCAGTTCCGGGACAGGTTCCTACACAGATACGCAGTATTTT. Protein sequence: CATSSGTGSYTDTQYF.

This rearrangement joins TRBV5-5 to TRBJ2-3, with 12 nucleotides matching TRBD1. V lost 4 bases and J lost 0; bases outside the gene matches: 9. CDR3 length: 18 amino acids. The germline CDR1 and CDR2 sequences are SGHKS and YYEKEE (reference sequence). In nucleotides, the CDR3 is TGTGCCAGCAGCATAGGGACAGGGGGCACCTCTAGCACAGATACGCAGTATTTT. It yields the protein CASSIGTGGTSSTDTQYF.

V gene TRBV27 combines with J gene TRBJ2-2, with a weak D call TRBD2 (5 bases). The CDR3 length is 15 residues. The germline CDR1 and CDR2 sequences are MNHEY and SMNVEV (reference sequence). V shed 2 bases and J shed 5 bases, with 12 bases lying between them. This CDR3 reads CASSLEGWGTGELFF. The CDR3 DNA sequence: TGTGCCAGCAGTTTAGAGGGTTGGGGAACCGGGGAGCTGTTTTTT.

The gene calls are TRBV4-3 and TRBJ2-3, with a weak D call TRBD2 (6 bases). Between the trimmed V and J ends, which lost 1 base and 1 base, there was a span of 6 bases. The germline gives CDR1 LGHNA, CDR2 YSLEER. The CDR3 runs to 14 residues. CDR3 nucleotides: TGCGCCAGCAGCCAAGGGGGGGGCACAGATACGCAGTATTTT. It yields the protein CASSQGGGTDTQYF.

This clone was observed at least ten times. CDR3 residues: CAISKAYEQFF. CDR3 bases: TGTGCCATCAGTAAAGCGTATGAGCAGTTCTTC. This chain links TRBV10-3 with TRBJ2-1; unclear D gene. Looked up from germline, CDR1 is ENHRY and CDR2 is SYGVKD. V dropped 5 bases and J dropped 8 bases, with 7 bases sitting between them. CDR3 length: 11 residues.

This clone was counted only a few times. The chain carries TRBV21-1 and TRBJ2-7; TRBD1 is the table's D call and was not checked against the DNA. TRBV21-1 is a pseudogene segment. CDR3 length equals 13 residues. The CDR3 sequence is CASSKAGQGWGYV. CDR3 DNA sequence: TGTGCCAGCAGCAAAGCAGGGCAGGGGTGGGGATACGTC.

The chain couples TRBV28 to TRBJ2-5; TRBD2 is a possible D gene (6 bases). The CDR3 runs 14 residues. CDR1 is MDHEN and CDR2 is SYDVKM in the germline V gene. Trimming took off 3 bases at V and 4 bases at J, with 12 bases between the two ends. Here the CDR3 DNA reads TGTGCCAGCAGTTTGCGGGGCCCGGGAGAGACCCAGTACTTC. Encoded protein: CASSLRGPGETQYF.

The chain carries TRBV28 and TRBJ2-7; 7 nucleotides match TRBD1. CDR3 size: 15 residues. V lost 4 bases, J lost 3 bases, and 9 bases stayed unmatched. Germline assignment: CDR1 MDHEN and CDR2 SYDVKM. The CDR3 DNA sequence: TGTGCCAGCAGTTCCCAAAGACAGGGATTCTACGAGCAGTACGTC. Translation: CASSSQRQGFYEQYV.

The rearrangement joins TRBV13 to TRBJ1-2; TRBD1 might be the D (6 bases). Per germline, CDR1 PRHDT and CDR2 FYEKMQ (reference sequence). The length of the CDR3 is 13 residues. Trimming pared 5 bases from V and 5 bases from J, leaving 12 bases between. Here the CDR3 DNA reads TGTGCCAGCAGCCCCGGGGGGGCGTATGGCTACACCTTC. Its protein is CASSPGGAYGYTF.

The CDR3 protein is CASSLALYPGGANGYTF. The DNA of the CDR3 is TGTGCCAGCAGCTTGGCCCTTTATCCGGGGGGGGCGAATGGCTACACCTTC. The chain links TRBV13 to TRBJ1-2, with D tentatively TRBD1 (6 bases). The V gene's germline CDR1 is PRHDT and CDR2 FYEKMQ (reference sequence). The V end lost 3 bases, the J end lost 6 bases, and 23 bases lay between the germline ends. The CDR3 runs to 17 residues. Looking up the rest from reference TRBV13 and TRBJ1-2 gives the full variable domain: AAGVIQSPRHLIKEKRETATLKCYPIPRHDTVYWYQQGPGQDPQFLISFYEKMQSDKGSIPDRFSAQQFSDYHSELNMSSLELGDSALYFCASSLALYPGGANGYTFGSGTRLTVV.

This clone was seen just once. The chain joins TRBV5-4 to TRBJ1-6; 10 bases are a match to TRBD1. This CDR3 has 14 residues. CDR1 and CDR2 (germline): SGHNT, YYREEE (reference sequence). V lost 4 bases to trimming and J lost 13 bases; unmatched junction nucleotides: 8. Written as DNA, the CDR3 is TGTGCCAGCAGCCAGGGACAGGGGAGGGACCCCCTCCACTTT. Residues: CASSQGQGRDPLHF.

The V and J genes are TRBV7-2 and TRBJ2-3; D might be TRBD2 (7 bases). V lost 4 bases to trimming and J lost 6 bases, with 14 bases between them. The CDR3 is made up of 14 amino acids. Per the germline V gene, CDR1 is SGHTA and CDR2 is FQGNSA. The CDR3 is CASSSPGGPDTQYF. CDR3 bases: TGTGCCAGCAGCTCCCCGGGGGGCCCCGATACGCAGTATTTT.

CDR3 bases: TGTGCCAGCAGTTTACCGGGACTAGCGGGGGGCCGGGAAGATACGCAGTATTTT. It codes for CASSLPGLAGGREDTQYF. The chain couples TRBV28 to TRBJ2-3; 15 bases are shared with TRBD2. The CDR3 has 18 residues. V gave up 2 bases and J gave up 5 bases; unmatched junction bases: 8. CDR1 MDHEN and CDR2 SYDVKM come from the germline V gene.

V is TRBV4-1 and J is TRBJ2-1; TRBD1 might be the D (6 bases). The CDR3 length is 15 residues. CDR1 MGHRA and CDR2 YSYEKL come from the germline V gene. V was trimmed by 0 bases and J by 6 bases, leaving 12 bases between them. CDR3 DNA sequence: TGCGCCAGCAGCCAAGAGCCGACGACAGGCAATGAGCAGTTCTTC. Translating gives CASSQEPTTGNEQFF.

The rearrangement uses TRBV19 and TRBJ1-1; TRBD1 aligns across 7 bases. After removal of 4 bases from V and 5 bases from J, the junction contained 10 bases not matched to a gene. The germline V gene has CDR1 LNHDA and CDR2 SQIVND (reference sequence). The CDR3 sequence is 15 residues long. In DNA, the CDR3 is TGTGCCAGTAGTAACGAACGACAGGGATATACTGAAGCTTTCTTT. Translated, it gives CASSNERQGYTEAFF.

The J gene is TRBJ2-5, the V gene TRBV18; TRBD2 might be the D (6 bases). This CDR3 has 14 amino acids. Germline CDR1 KGHSH, CDR2 LQKENI. V gave up 6 bases and J gave up 3 bases, with 14 bases separating them. The CDR3, as DNA: TGTGCCAGCTCTGCGGGGATCCAGAAAGAGACCCAGTACTTC. This translates into CASSAGIQKETQYF.

The chain joins TRBV11-2 to TRBJ1-3; TRBD1 agrees at 8 bases. The CDR3 spans 13 residues. Per germline, CDR1 SGHAT and CDR2 FQNNGV. V was pared by 5 bases and J by 6 bases, with 3 bases of the junction left unmatched. CDR3 sequence reads: CASSPDRVNTIYF. The CDR3, as DNA: TGTGCCAGCAGCCCGGACAGGGTAAACACCATATATTTT. The full variable domain, its missing parts supplied by reference TRBV11-2 and TRBJ1-3, is EAGVAQSPRYKIIEKRQSVAFWCNPISGHATLYWYQQILGQGPKLLIQFQNNGVVDDSQLPKDRFSAERLKGVDSTLKIQPAKLEDSAVYLCASSPDRVNTIYFGEGSWLTVV.

This clone was counted once. The rearrangement uses TRBV5-1 and TRBJ1-2, with a possible D match to TRBD1 (6 bases). Per germline, CDR1 SGHRS and CDR2 YFSETQ. The CDR3 sequence is 15 residues long. The V end was cut by 4 bases, the J end by 3 bases, with 16 bases between. CDR3 residues: CASSPDLQGHYGYTF. DNA for the CDR3: TGCGCCAGCAGCCCGGATTTACAGGGCCACTATGGCTACACCTTC.

The CDR3 here is CASSSGLAWNEQFF. Here the CDR3 DNA reads TGTGCCAGCAGCTCCGGACTAGCGTGGAATGAGCAGTTCTTC. This chain uses TRBV5-8 with TRBJ2-1; 9 bases align to TRBD2. V was clipped by 3 bases and J by 7 bases; unmatched bases: 5. The germline V gene has CDR1 SGHTS and CDR2 YDEGEE. The CDR3 covers 14 residues.

This chain connects TRBV2 to TRBJ1-5; the D is unclear. Germline V lookup: CDR1 SNHLY, CDR2 FYNNEI. This CDR3 has 10 residues. The ends were cut back, 11 bases at V and 7 bases at J, with 9 bases in the middle. The CDR3 region is CAAGVQPQHF. In DNA, the CDR3 is TGTGCCGCCGGGGTCCAGCCCCAGCATTTT.